A selection of T cell receptor beta chains follows, all from one sample in a study of T cell responses to AZD1222 COVID-19 vaccine. Some clones are missing from TCRdb's copy, which holds only in-frame ones; the method was immunoSEQ multiplex PCR. The sample gives more than 150,000 clones, around nine tenths of which show up once; approximately 1.6% is in the top ten. Specimen: peripheral blood, collected 28 days after the second AZD1222 dose. Receptors were obtained from an adult who received the AZD1222 COVID-19 vaccine. Both conserved end residues are part of each CDR3. A D gene is named only where the DNA matches it firmly. Size values are once, few and many counts, or a class for expanded clones, and some rows have none.

cdr3_aa cdr3_nt clone_size j_call cdr3_length v_call d_call
CASSVVLAGGSNEQFF TGTGCCAGCAGTGTAGTACTAGCGGGGGGATCCAATGAGCAGTTCTTC . TRBJ2-1 16 TRBV2 TRBD2
CASSLRDGGEQYF TGTGCCAGCAGCCTTAGGGACGGGGGCGAGCAGTACTTC . TRBJ2-7 13 TRBV7-9 .
CAISEGYEQFF TGTGCCATCAGTGAAGGGTATGAGCAGTTCTTC . TRBJ2-1 11 TRBV10-3 .
CASSASPNEQFF TGTGCCAGCAGTGCTTCCCCAAATGAGCAGTTCTTC few TRBJ2-1 12 TRBV2 .
CASSPLPGGGTEAFF TGTGCCAGCAGTCCCCTCCCGGGGGGAGGGACTGAAGCTTTCTTT . TRBJ1-1 15 TRBV27 .
CASSQPGQGTYGYTF TGCGCCAGCAGCCAACCAGGACAGGGAACCTATGGCTACACCTTC . TRBJ1-2 15 TRBV4-1 TRBD1
CAPRRALYYEQYF TGTGCCCCTCGGAGGGCCCTTTATTACGAGCAGTACTTC . TRBJ2-7 13 TRBV19 .
CSAGGGTRETQYF TGCAGCGCGGGGGGAGGGACAAGAGAGACCCAGTACTTC . TRBJ2-5 13 TRBV29-1 .
CASSERGGPDTQYF TGTGCCAGCTCAGAGCGGGGGGGCCCAGATACGCAGTATTTT . TRBJ2-3 14 TRBV18 TRBD2
CASSPDPGGNTIYF TGTGCCAGCTCACCGGACCCTGGGGGAAACACCATATATTTT . TRBJ1-3 14 TRBV18 .
CASRKPPYSVANYGYTF TGTGCCAGCAGGAAACCACCGTACTCTGTCGCTAACTATGGCTACACCTTC . TRBJ1-2 17 TRBV7-9 .
CASSQDWDSPLHF TGTGCCAGCTCACAGGACTGGGATTCACCCCTCCACTTT . TRBJ1-6 13 TRBV18 .